These T cell receptor beta chains were read from a single sample in a study of regulatory T cells in long-lasting Graves disease. TCRdb recomputed calls from the multiplex PCR reads with MiXCR, one row per CDR3 protein. The data contain about 530,000 distinct CDR3 sequences, about 16% of them singletons. The data were also submitted as part of a second study, on T cells in Graves' hyperthyroidism and ophthalmopathy.

The starting material was peripheral blood mononuclear cells (PBMCs), obtained at new diagnosis, from a patient treated with antithyroid drugs. These receptors all come from a woman aged 40 to 65 with Graves disease. CDR3s include the opening cysteine and the closing phenylalanine or tryptophan. D genes are given only for firm matches. Rows may omit the clone size; those that give it use once, few, many or a size class.

J | V | size | D | DNA | CDR3
TRBJ1-2 | TRBV11-2 | many | TRBD1 | TGTGCCAGCAGCTTACCGACAGGGATCCATGGCTACACCTTC | CASSLPTGIHGYTF
TRBJ1-2 | TRBV9 | many | NA | TGTGCCAGCCACGGGAACTATGGCTACACCTTC | CASHGNYGYTF
TRBJ2-7 | TRBV3-1 | NA | TRBD2 | TGTGCCAGCAGCCAAGGAGCGGGGGGGCCGAGGGAGCAGTACTTC | CASSQGAGGPREQYF
TRBJ1-2 | TRBV9 | few | NA | TGTGCCAGCAGCGTAGCCGTTTCTAACTATGGCTACACCTTC | CASSVAVSNYGYTF
TRBJ2-2 | TRBV11-3 | NA | NA | TGTGCCAGCAGCTTATGGGGGCGCGGGGACACCGGGGAGCTGTTTTTT | CASSLWGRGDTGELFF
TRBJ1-5 | TRBV18 | many | NA | TGTGCCAGCTCACCGGGGATTAGCAATCAGCCCCAGCATTTT | CASSPGISNQPQHF
TRBJ1-6 | TRBV7-9 | NA | NA | TGTGCCAGCAGCTTAGAATCGTGGTCCTATAATTCACCCCTCCACTTT | CASSLESWSYNSPLHF
TRBJ1-2 | TRBV2 | NA | NA | TGTGCCAGCGGACCGCTGCGGGGCAGTCCCTCGGATGGCTACACCTTC | CASGPLRGSPSDGYTF
TRBJ1-2 | TRBV6-2/TRBV6-3 | NA | TRBD1 | TGTGCCAGCAGTTACTCGACCCAGACAGGGGGCGCGGTCTACACCTTC | CASSYSTQTGGAVYTF
TRBJ2-5 | TRBV6-5 | once | NA | TGTGCCAGCAGTTACTCGTGGGGGGCCGGTGGTCAAGAGACCCAGTACTTC | CASSYSWGAGGQETQYF
TRBJ2-7 | TRBV27 | few | TRBD2 | TGTGCCAGCAGTTTCTTAGCGGGGGGGGCTGGGGAGCAGTACTTC | CASSFLAGGAGEQYF
TRBJ2-2 | TRBV20-1 | NA | TRBD2 | TGCAGTGCTAGGAGCGGGGATCGGGACACCGGGGAGCTGTTTTTT | CSARSGDRDTGELFF
TRBJ1-6 | TRBV25-1 | few | NA | TGTGCCAGCCTAGGGATTCCGCATTCACCCCTCCACTTT | CASLGIPHSPLHF
TRBJ1-5 | TRBV19 | few | NA | TGTGCCAGTAGTCCGGGGTGGCAGCCCCAGCATTTT | CASSPGWQPQHF
TRBJ2-7 | TRBV20-1 | many | TRBD2 | TGCAGTGCTGAGCCGGGACTAGCGGGAGTCTACGAGCAGTACTTC | CSAEPGLAGVYEQYF
TRBJ1-3 | TRBV11-2 | many | TRBD1 | TGTGCCAGCAGCTCCCGGGACAGGGTTGGAAACACCATATATTTT | CASSSRDRVGNTIYF
TRBJ2-3 | TRBV5-1 | few | TRBD2 | TGCGCCAGCAGCCTCGGGACTAGCGGGGACGCACGAACAGATACGCAGTATTTT | CASSLGTSGDARTDTQYF
TRBJ2-1 | TRBV11-2 | many | NA | TGTGCCAGCAGCTTAGATATGGGGAATGAGCAGTTCTTC | CASSLDMGNEQFF
TRBJ1-4 | TRBV9 | NA | TRBD1 | TGTGCCAGCAGCGCCGGACAGGGCAATGAAAAACTGTTTTTT | CASSAGQGNEKLFF
TRBJ2-2 | TRBV3-1 | NA | NA | TGTGCCAGCAGCCATACATTAGAGTTACTCGCGAACACCGGGGAGCTGTTTTTT | CASSHTLELLANTGELFF
TRBJ2-7 | TRBV19 | NA | TRBD1 | TGTGCCAGTAGGACGGGACAGGCAAGCGAGCAGTACTTC | CASRTGQASEQYF
TRBJ2-3 | TRBV12-5 | many | TRBD1 | TGTGCTAGTGGTTTTGGGACAGGGGGTACCACAGATACGCAGTATTTT | CASGFGTGGTTDTQYF
TRBJ2-5 | TRBV7-9 | many | NA | TGTGCCAGCAGCCCCCGGACTGTTCAAGAGACCCAGTACTTC | CASSPRTVQETQYF
TRBJ2-5 | TRBV29-1 | few | NA | TGCAGCGTTGAAAGGGGACATCAAGAGACCCAGTACTTC | CSVERGHQETQYF
TRBJ2-3 | TRBV5-6 | few | TRBD1 | TGTGCCAGCAGCACCGGGACAGGGAAGCTTGGCACAGATACGCAGTATTTT | CASSTGTGKLGTDTQYF
TRBJ1-5 | TRBV10-1 | many | NA | TGCGCCAGCAGGGGGAGGGCAGGGCGGTGGCGTTATCAGCCCCAGCATTTT | CASRGRAGRWRYQPQHF
TRBJ2-6 | TRBV7-2 | few | NA | TGTGCCAGCAGCTTTAATGGGGCCTCTGGGGCCAACGTCCTGACTTTC | CASSFNGASGANVLTF
TRBJ1-5 | TRBV2 | many | NA | TGTGCCAGCAGTGTGGGGGGGGCGTCACTACAGCCCCAGCATTTT | CASSVGGASLQPQHF
TRBJ1-6 | TRBV6-1 | many | NA | TGTGCCAGCAGAGACACAGGGAGTTCACCCCTCCACTTT | CASRDTGSSPLHF
TRBJ1-1 | TRBV20-1 | few | NA | TGCAGTGCTAGACCACCGAGGGAGGACTTCACTGAAGCTTTCTTT | CSARPPREDFTEAFF
TRBJ1-1 | TRBV5-1 | many | TRBD1 | TGCGCCAGCAGCTGGGACAGCATGAACACTGAAGCTTTCTTT | CASSWDSMNTEAFF
TRBJ2-7 | TRBV5-1 | NA | TRBD1 | TGCGCCAGCAGCGTTGACGGACAGGGGATACGGGAGCAGTACTTC | CASSVDGQGIREQYF
TRBJ2-3 | TRBV5-4 | NA | NA | TGTGCCAGCAGCTTGGCTCACAGGGTAAAAGATACGCAGTATTTT | CASSLAHRVKDTQYF
TRBJ1-2 | TRBV20-1 | many | NA | TGCAGTGCTAGTGCGGGGGACTATGGCTACACCTTC | CSASAGDYGYTF
TRBJ2-5 | TRBV10-3 | few | NA | TGTGCCATCAGGGGAGAACCGGAGACCCAGTACTTC | CAIRGEPETQYF
TRBJ1-4 | TRBV20-1 | few | NA | TGCAGTGCTAGAGACGGGACATCGAATGAAAAACTGTTTTTT | CSARDGTSNEKLFF
TRBJ2-5 | TRBV28 | many | NA | TGTGCCAGCAGTTTAGAGGGCAGAGAGACCCAGTACTTC | CASSLEGRETQYF
TRBJ2-5 | TRBV5-1 | NA | NA | TGCGCCAGCACGGAAACAGGGCAAGAGACCCAGTACTTC | CASTETGQETQYF
TRBJ1-2 | TRBV7-2 | many | TRBD1 | TGTGCCAGCAGCACACCCTACAGGGGAGACTATGGCTACACCTTC | CASSTPYRGDYGYTF
TRBJ1-4 | TRBV6-1 | NA | TRBD1 | TGTGCCAGCAGTGCCACCGACAGGGATGCTAATGAAAAACTGTTTTTT | CASSATDRDANEKLFF
TRBJ1-2 | TRBV5-1 | NA | TRBD1 | TGCGCCAGCAGCTTGGTGCCCCCTTTGACAGGGGGTGCAAACTATGGCTACACCTTC | CASSLVPPLTGGANYGYTF
TRBJ1-2 | TRBV7-9 | many | NA | TGTGCCAGCAGCTTAGGGGACGGTACTAACTATGGCTACACCTTC | CASSLGDGTNYGYTF
TRBJ1-5 | TRBV2 | many | NA | TGTGCCAGCGGCGCAGGGATGAATCAGCCCCAGCATTTT | CASGAGMNQPQHF
TRBJ1-1 | TRBV19 | few | NA | TGTGCCAGTAACCCAGGACAGAACACTGAAGCTTTCTTT | CASNPGQNTEAFF
TRBJ2-1 | TRBV12-3/TRBV12-4 | many | TRBD1 | TGTGCCAGCAGTTCCCGGGACAGGGTTAATGAGCAGTTCTTC | CASSSRDRVNEQFF
TRBJ2-7 | TRBV7-2 | many | TRBD1 | TGTGCCAGCAGCCTAGACCCGCCGGACAGGGGAGCCCGCGAGCAGTACTTC | CASSLDPPDRGAREQYF
TRBJ2-7 | TRBV3-1 | many | TRBD2 | TGTGCCAGCAGCCAAACAGCGGGGGCCTACGAGCAGTACTTC | CASSQTAGAYEQYF
TRBJ1-5 | TRBV7-9 | many | NA | TGTGCCAGCAGCACGGACAGCTCTCGGCCCCAGCATTTT | CASSTDSSRPQHF
TRBJ1-2 | TRBV6-1 | NA | TRBD1 | TGTGCCAGCTGTCAGACAGGGGGCGGCTATCGGTATGGCTACACCTTC | CASCQTGGGYRYGYTF
TRBJ2-5 | TRBV5-1 | NA | TRBD1 | TGCGCCAGCAGCCAACCAGGGGGCCCAGAGACCCAGTACTTC | CASSQPGGPETQYF
TRBJ2-1 | TRBV20-1 | many | TRBD2 | TGCAGTGCTAGAGCCTCTTGGGGGGGCTACAATGAGCAGTTCTTC | CSARASWGGYNEQFF
TRBJ2-7 | TRBV13 | many | NA | TGTGCCAGCAGCCTCCGCGGGGGACACTACGAGCAGTACTTC | CASSLRGGHYEQYF
TRBJ1-5 | TRBV2 | many | NA | TGTGCCAGCGGCAGGGGTTATCAGCCCCAGCATTTT | CASGRGYQPQHF